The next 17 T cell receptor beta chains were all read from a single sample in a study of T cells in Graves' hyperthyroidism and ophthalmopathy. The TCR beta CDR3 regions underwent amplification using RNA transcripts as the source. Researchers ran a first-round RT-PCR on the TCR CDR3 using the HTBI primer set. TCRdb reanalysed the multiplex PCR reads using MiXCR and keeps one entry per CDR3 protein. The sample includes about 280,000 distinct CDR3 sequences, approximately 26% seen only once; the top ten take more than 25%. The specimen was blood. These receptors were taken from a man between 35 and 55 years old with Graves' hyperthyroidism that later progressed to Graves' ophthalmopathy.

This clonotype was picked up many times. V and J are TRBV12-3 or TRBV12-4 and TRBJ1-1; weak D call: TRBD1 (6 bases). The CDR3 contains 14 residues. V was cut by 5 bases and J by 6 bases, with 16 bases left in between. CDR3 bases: TGTGCCAGCAGTCTCCGAACAGGGTCTCCTGAAGCTTTCTTT. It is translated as CASSLRTGSPEAFF.

The CDR3 DNA sequence: TGTGCCAGCAGATCTACAGACAGGCAAGAGACCCAGTACTTC. As protein: CASRSTDRQETQYF. The V gene is TRBV12-3 or TRBV12-4, the J gene TRBJ2-5, with a possible D match to TRBD1 (6 bases). There are 14 residues in the CDR3. The V end was cut by 6 bases, the J end by 2 bases, with 13 bases between.

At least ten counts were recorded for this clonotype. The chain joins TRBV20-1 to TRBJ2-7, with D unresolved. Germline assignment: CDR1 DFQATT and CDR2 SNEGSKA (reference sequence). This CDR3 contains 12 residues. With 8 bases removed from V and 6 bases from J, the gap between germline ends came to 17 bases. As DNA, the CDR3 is TGCAGTCTCTCCACTTACGGTGGCGAGCAGTACTTC. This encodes CSLSTYGGEQYF.

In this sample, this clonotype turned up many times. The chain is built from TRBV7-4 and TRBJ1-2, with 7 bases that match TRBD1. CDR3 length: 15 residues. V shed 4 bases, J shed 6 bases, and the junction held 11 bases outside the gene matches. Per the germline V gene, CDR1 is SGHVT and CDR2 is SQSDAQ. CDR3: CASSSTGTDKNGYTF. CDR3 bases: TGTGCCAGCAGCTCGACCGGGACAGACAAGAATGGCTACACCTTC.

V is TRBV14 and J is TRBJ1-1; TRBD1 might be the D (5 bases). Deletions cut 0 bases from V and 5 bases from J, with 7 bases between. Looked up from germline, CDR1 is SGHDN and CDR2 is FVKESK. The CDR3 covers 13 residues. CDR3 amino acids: CASSQEGGTEAFF. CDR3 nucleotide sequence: TGTGCCAGCAGCCAAGAGGGGGGGACTGAAGCTTTCTTT.

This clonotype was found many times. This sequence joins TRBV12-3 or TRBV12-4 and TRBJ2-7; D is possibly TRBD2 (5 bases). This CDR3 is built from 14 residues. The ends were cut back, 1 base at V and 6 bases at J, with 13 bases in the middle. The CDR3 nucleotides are TGTGCCAGCAGTTTAGAGAGGGCCGAGATCGAGCAGTACTTC. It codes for CASSLERAEIEQYF.

The CDR3 spells CASSLTGSTSYEQYF. DNA for the CDR3: TGTGCCAGCAGCTTAACAGGTTCTACCTCCTACGAGCAGTACTTC. The rearrangement joins TRBV7-2 to TRBJ2-7; TRBD1 might be the D (5 bases). The CDR3 is 15 amino acids. Germline-derived CDR1 and CDR2 are SGHTA and FQGNSA. The V gene lost 2 bases and the J gene lost 0 bases, with 11 bases spanning the gap.

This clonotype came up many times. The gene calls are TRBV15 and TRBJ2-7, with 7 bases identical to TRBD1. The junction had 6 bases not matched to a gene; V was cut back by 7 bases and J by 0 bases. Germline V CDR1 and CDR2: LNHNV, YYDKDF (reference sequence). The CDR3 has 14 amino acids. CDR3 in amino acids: CATNSGQDSYEQYF. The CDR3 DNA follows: TGTGCCACCAATTCAGGACAGGACTCCTACGAGCAGTACTTC.

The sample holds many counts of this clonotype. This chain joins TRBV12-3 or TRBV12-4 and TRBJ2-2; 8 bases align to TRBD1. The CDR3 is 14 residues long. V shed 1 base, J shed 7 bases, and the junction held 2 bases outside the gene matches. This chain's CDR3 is CASSLGTGIGELFF. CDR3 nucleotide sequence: TGTGCCAGCAGTTTAGGGACAGGGATCGGGGAGCTGTTTTTT.

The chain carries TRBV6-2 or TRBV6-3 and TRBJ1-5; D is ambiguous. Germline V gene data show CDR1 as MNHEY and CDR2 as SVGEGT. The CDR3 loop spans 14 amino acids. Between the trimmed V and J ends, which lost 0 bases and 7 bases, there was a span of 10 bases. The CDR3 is CASSYSPLGQPQHF. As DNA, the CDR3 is TGTGCCAGCAGTTACTCGCCTCTTGGCCAGCCCCAGCATTTT.

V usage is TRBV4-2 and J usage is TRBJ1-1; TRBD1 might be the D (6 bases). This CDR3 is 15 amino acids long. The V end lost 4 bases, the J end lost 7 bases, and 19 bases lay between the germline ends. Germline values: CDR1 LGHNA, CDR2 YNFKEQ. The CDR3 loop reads CASSLVREGHGEAFF. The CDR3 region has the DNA TGTGCCAGCAGCCTCGTCAGGGAGGGACACGGTGAAGCTTTCTTT.

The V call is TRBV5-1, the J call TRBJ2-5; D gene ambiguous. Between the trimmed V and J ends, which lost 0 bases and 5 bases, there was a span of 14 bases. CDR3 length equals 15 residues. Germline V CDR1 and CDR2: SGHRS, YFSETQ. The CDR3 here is CASSLDSPPVETQYF. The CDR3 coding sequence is TGCGCCAGCAGCTTGGACAGTCCTCCGGTGGAGACCCAGTACTTC.

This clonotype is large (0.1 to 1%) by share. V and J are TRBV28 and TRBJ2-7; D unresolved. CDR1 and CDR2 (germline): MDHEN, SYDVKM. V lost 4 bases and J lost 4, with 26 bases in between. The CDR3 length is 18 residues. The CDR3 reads CASSSETVYPGWGYEQYF. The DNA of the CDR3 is TGTGCCAGCAGTTCGGAGACGGTATATCCCGGGTGGGGATACGAGCAGTACTTC.

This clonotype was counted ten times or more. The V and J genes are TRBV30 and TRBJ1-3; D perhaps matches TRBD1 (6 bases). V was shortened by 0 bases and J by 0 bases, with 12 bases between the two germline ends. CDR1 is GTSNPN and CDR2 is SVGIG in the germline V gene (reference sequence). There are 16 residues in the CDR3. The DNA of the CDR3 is TGTGCCTGGAGTGTAGTCAGGGGAGTCTCTGGAAACACCATATATTTT. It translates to CAWSVVRGVSGNTIYF. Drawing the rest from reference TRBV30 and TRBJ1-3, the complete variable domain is SQTIHQWPATLVQPVGSPLSLECTVEGTSNPNLYWYRQAAGRGLQLLFYSVGIGQISSEVPQNLSASRPQDRQFILSSKKLLLSDSGFYLCAWSVVRGVSGNTIYFGEGSWLTVV.

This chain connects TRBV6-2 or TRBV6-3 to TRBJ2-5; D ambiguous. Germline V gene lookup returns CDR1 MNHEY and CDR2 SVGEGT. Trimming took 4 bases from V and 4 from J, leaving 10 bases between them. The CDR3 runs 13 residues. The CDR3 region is CASSSRVPETQYF. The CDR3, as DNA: TGTGCCAGCAGTTCCCGGGTTCCAGAGACCCAGTACTTC.

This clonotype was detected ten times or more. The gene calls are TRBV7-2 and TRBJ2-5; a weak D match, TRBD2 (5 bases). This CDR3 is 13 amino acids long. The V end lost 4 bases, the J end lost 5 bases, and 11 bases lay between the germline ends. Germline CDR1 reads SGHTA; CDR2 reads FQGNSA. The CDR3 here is CASSYTSVETQYF. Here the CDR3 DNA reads TGTGCCAGCAGCTATACTAGTGTGGAGACCCAGTACTTC.

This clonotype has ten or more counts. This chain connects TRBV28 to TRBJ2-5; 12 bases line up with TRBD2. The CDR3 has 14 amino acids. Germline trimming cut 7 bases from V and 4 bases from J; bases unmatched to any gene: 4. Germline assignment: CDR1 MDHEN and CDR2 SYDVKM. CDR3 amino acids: CASTPGLAGETQYF. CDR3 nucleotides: TGTGCCAGCACCCCGGGACTAGCGGGAGAGACCCAGTACTTC.